The 18 T cell receptor beta chains listed next were all sequenced from one sample in a study of shared clonotypes between healthy human individuals. Some clones are missing from TCRdb's copy, which holds only in-frame ones; the method was immunoSEQ multiplex PCR. The table lists around 1 million clones, 76% of them singletons, with over 1.3% in the top ten. Sample: memory CD4+ T cells sorted from blood. Noted subset: CD45RA-negative fraction. Receptors were obtained from a man in his late teens or twenties in good health.

The chain links TRBV6-1 to TRBJ1-4, with TRBD1 matching 8 bases. Germline CDR1 and CDR2: MNHNS and SASEGT. This CDR3 region has 14 residues. J lost 7 bases, V lost 4 bases, and 5 bases had no gene match. The CDR3 nucleotides are TGTGCCAGCAGTGTCGACAGGGGCACTGAAAAACTGTTTTTT. Translation: CASSVDRGTEKLFF.

This clone turned up a few times. The V call is TRBV6-6, the J call TRBJ2-3; D gene ambiguous. This CDR3 is 16 amino acids long. Germline lookup yields CDR1 MNHNY and CDR2 SVGAGI (reference sequence). The germline V and J ends were trimmed by 2 bases and 2 bases, with 14 bases remaining between them. CDR3 in amino acids: CASSYGQSLLTDTQYF. The CDR3 nucleotides are TGTGCCAGCAGTTACGGGCAGTCTCTCCTCACAGATACGCAGTATTTT.

Turning to this clone: The identical CDR3 is also encoded by other nucleotide sequences in the sample. This sequence joins TRBV30 and TRBJ2-5; 7 bases map to TRBD2. There are 14 residues in the CDR3. V lost 0 bases to trimming and J lost 5 bases; unmatched junction nucleotides: 6. Germline lookup yields CDR1 GTSNPN and CDR2 SVGIG (reference sequence). In nucleotides, the CDR3 is TGTGCCTGGAGTGTGACGGGGGGACTCGAGACCCAGTACTTC. This codes for CAWSVTGGLETQYF.

The chain carries TRBV6-5 and TRBJ1-1; 7 bases fit TRBD1. This CDR3 region has 13 residues. Germline V lookup: CDR1 MNHEY, CDR2 SVGAGI. V gave up 7 bases and J gave up 4 bases; unmatched junction bases: 6. Here the CDR3 DNA reads TGTGCCAGCAAGGCAGGGGGGTCCACTGAAGCTTTCTTT. Amino acids: CASKAGGSTEAFF.

The rearrangement joins TRBV5-1 to TRBJ1-6; possibly TRBD1 for D (5 bases). The germline V gene has CDR1 SGHRS and CDR2 YFSETQ. Between the trimmed V and J ends, which lost 0 bases and 7 bases, there was a span of 8 bases. The CDR3 runs 14 residues. CDR3 bases: TGCGCCAGCAGCTTGGGACAGCAGAATTCACCCCTCCACTTT. Its protein is CASSLGQQNSPLHF. Full variable domain (rest looked up from reference TRBV5-1 and TRBJ1-6): KAGVTQTPRYLIKTRGQQVTLSCSPISGHRSVSWYQQTPGQGLQFLFEYFSETQRNKGNFPGRFSGRQFSNSRSEMNVSTLELGDSALYLCASSLGQQNSPLHFGNGTRLTVT.

The chain links TRBV5-4 to TRBJ2-7; TRBD1 aligns across 10 bases. The J segment lost 6 bases and the V segment lost 4 bases, leaving 7 bases of the junction unmatched. The CDR3 is 14 residues long. CDR1 is SGHNT and CDR2 is YYREEE in the germline V gene (reference sequence). The chain's CDR3 is CASSPPDRGREQYF. Here the CDR3 DNA reads TGTGCCAGCAGCCCGCCCGACAGGGGGCGCGAGCAGTACTTC. Together with reference TRBV5-4 and TRBJ2-7, the CDR3 gives the full variable domain: ETGVTQSPTHLIKTRGQQVTLRCSSQSGHNTVSWYQQALGQGPQFIFQYYREEENGRGNFPPRFSGLQFPNYSSELNVNALELDDSALYLCASSPPDRGREQYFGPGTRLTVT.

This rearrangement joins TRBV5-4 to TRBJ1-4, with a possible D match to TRBD1 (6 bases). Germline V CDR1 and CDR2: SGHNT, YYREEE (reference sequence). The CDR3 is 13 residues long. Trimming cost V 3 bases and J 8 bases, with 11 bases left between them. The CDR3 region is CASSSQGMEKLFF. The CDR3 DNA follows: TGTGCCAGCAGCTCCCAGGGGATGGAAAAACTGTTTTTT. The full variable domain, with the rest looked up from reference TRBV5-4 and TRBJ1-4, is ETGVTQSPTHLIKTRGQQVTLRCSSQSGHNTVSWYQQALGQGPQFIFQYYREEENGRGNFPPRFSGLQFPNYSSELNVNALELDDSALYLCASSSQGMEKLFFGSGTQLSVL.

On this clone itself: This may be a read error: a much more frequent sequence differs by one nucleotide. In the same sample, other DNA sequences code for this CDR3. The gene calls are TRBV13 and TRBJ1-6; no firm D call. This CDR3 region has 14 residues. From germline, CDR1 is PRHDT and CDR2 FYEKMQ (reference sequence). The CDR3, as DNA: TGTGCCAGCACCTCGAGTTCCTATAATTCACCTCTCCACTTT. Translating it yields CASTSSSYNSPLHF.

This clone came up once. This chain joins TRBV6-5 and TRBJ2-5, with D tentatively TRBD2 (5 bases). The CDR3 runs 13 residues. The germline gives CDR1 MNHEY, CDR2 SVGAGI. V was trimmed by 9 bases and J by 0 bases, leaving 11 bases between them. The CDR3 region is CASSRGYQETQYF. The CDR3, as DNA: TGTGCCAGTAGCCGGGGATACCAAGAGACCCAGTACTTC.

The rearrangement joins TRBV28 to TRBJ1-2; tentative D call: TRBD1 (5 bases). Looked up from germline, CDR1 is MDHEN and CDR2 is SYDVKM. Deletions cut 10 bases from V and 5 bases from J, with 20 bases between. There are 14 residues in the CDR3. CDR3 DNA: TGTGCCACCCTAGCCGGGACCGGGAAATATGGCTACACCTTC. Protein product: CATLAGTGKYGYTF.

This clone was recorded only once. The chain recombines TRBV6-6 with TRBJ1-2; 10 bases align to TRBD1. Germline V gene sequence: CDR1 MNHNY, CDR2 SVGAGI (reference sequence). V trimming: 8 bases; J trimming: 6 bases; junction bases outside the gene matches: 15. This CDR3 is 16 amino acids long. The CDR3 sequence is CASELGTGVRKDGYTF. The CDR3 coding sequence is TGTGCCAGCGAACTGGGGACAGGGGTCCGTAAAGATGGCTACACCTTC.

The chain is built from TRBV11-3 and TRBJ2-3, with D uncertain. Trimming pared 0 bases from V and 3 bases from J, leaving 7 bases between. The CDR3 sequence is 14 residues long. The germline gives CDR1 SGHNT, CDR2 YENEEA. The CDR3 protein is CASSLDYGTDTQYF. The CDR3 coding sequence is TGTGCCAGCAGCTTAGATTATGGGACAGATACGCAGTATTTT.

The CDR3 DNA sequence: TGTGCCAGCAGTAAACAGGGGTTCGGGAGCTATGGCTACACCTTC. Translation: CASSKQGFGSYGYTF. This chain joins TRBV6-5 and TRBJ1-2, with 7 bases lining up with TRBD1. V lost 5 bases and J lost 4; bases outside the gene matches: 10. Germline V lookup: CDR1 MNHEY, CDR2 SVGAGI. This CDR3 comprises 15 residues.

V gene TRBV30 combines with J gene TRBJ1-2; D gene unclear. Trimming left V 0 bases short and J 5 bases short, with 16 bases between. CDR3 length: 15 residues. The V gene's germline CDR1 is GTSNPN and CDR2 SVGIG (reference sequence). The chain's CDR3 is CAWSVKPSSLYGYTF. CDR3 nucleotide sequence: TGTGCCTGGAGTGTTAAGCCCTCAAGCCTTTATGGCTACACCTTC.

The rearrangement joins TRBV18 to TRBJ2-5, with D tentatively TRBD1 or TRBD2 (6 bases each). The V end lost 0 bases, the J end lost 5 bases, and 16 bases lay between the germline ends. CDR1 is KGHSH and CDR2 is LQKENI in the germline V gene. This CDR3 has 16 amino acids. CDR3 sequence reads: CASSPPGGGSSETQYF. In DNA form, the CDR3 reads TGTGCCAGCTCACCACCTGGAGGGGGATCGAGTGAGACCCAGTACTTC.

This chain connects TRBV18 to TRBJ2-5; 11 positions agree with TRBD2. CDR3 length: 18 amino acids. V trimming: 4 bases; J trimming: 0 bases; junction bases outside the gene matches: 10. Germline V gene data show CDR1 as KGHSH and CDR2 as LQKENI. This CDR3 is CASSQGLAGGQNQETQYF. In DNA, the CDR3 is TGTGCCAGCTCACAAGGCCTAGCGGGGGGCCAGAACCAAGAGACCCAGTACTTC.

The count of this clone is one. This chain joins TRBV30 and TRBJ2-6, with D possibly TRBD1 on 5 matching bases. The CDR3 is 12 amino acids. V lost 4 bases and J 12 bases, leaving 13 bases between the germline ends. The germline CDR1 and CDR2 sequences are GTSNPN and SVGIG (reference sequence). In DNA, the CDR3 is TGTGCCTGGACCCCCAGGGTGGCCGTCCTGACTTTC. Its translation is CAWTPRVAVLTF.

This clone was detected a few times. The V call is TRBV5-4, the J call TRBJ2-5; 7 bases agree with TRBD2. With 3 bases clipped from V and 4 bases from J, the junction kept 9 bases outside the gene matches. Germline CDR1 and CDR2: SGHNT and YYREEE (reference sequence). The CDR3 is 15 amino acids. For the CDR3, the DNA is TGTGCCAGCAGCTCTTCGTCCCTAGCGGCAGAGACCCAGTACTTC. It is translated as CASSSSSLAAETQYF.